This entry lists 6 T cell receptor beta chains sequenced from one sample in a study of response to subunit inactivated influenza vaccine (dated by TCRdb to 2016 to 2019). Library preparation was by RT-PCR. TCRdb lists the instrument as Illumina HiSeq 2500. The raw public reads went through TCRdb reprocessing: fastp at Q25, MiXCR clone calling, in-frame beta chains kept. Identical CDR3 protein sequences are pooled into one entry, listed with their most common genes and DNA. This sample is represented by about 540,000 distinct CDR3 sequences; under 25% of them were singletons. Of the sample, 2.8% is held by the ten largest clones. These data were also reused for a study on T cells expressing NK-cell markers. As that second paper reports: 5'RACE template switching, by which a universal primer site and unique molecular identifiers were added, was used to make TCR beta cDNA libraries.

The source material was CD4+ T cells sorted from PBMCs, sampled 11 to 12 days after vaccination. Receptor source: a man aged 50 to 60 who received an inactivated influenza vaccine. Donor details come from another sample of the same person, matched by shared clones.

The chain links TRBV20-1 to TRBJ2-5; the D gene is possibly TRBD1 (6 bases). Germline CDR1 reads DFQATT; CDR2 reads SNEGSKA (reference sequence). The CDR3 has 15 amino acids. Trimming removed 0 bases from V and 2 bases from J, with 13 bases in between. As DNA, the CDR3 is TGCAGTGCTAGAGAACAGGGACGGGGTCAAGAGACCCAGTACTTC. Its translation is CSAREQGRGQETQYF.

This clonotype was counted between two and nine times. This chain joins TRBV4-2 and TRBJ2-2; TRBD2 matches at 8 bases. This CDR3 has 16 residues. The germline CDR1 and CDR2 sequences are LGHNA and YNFKEQ. The junction had 4 bases not matched to a gene; V was cut back by 1 base and J by 3 bases. The CDR3 nucleotides read TGTGCCAGCAGCCAAGTGAGCGGGAGACACACCGGGGAGCTGTTTTTT. This gives the protein CASSQVSGRHTGELFF.

This clonotype came up a few times. The V call is TRBV5-6, the J call TRBJ1-5; D is unresolved. Germline V gene data show CDR1 as SGHDT and CDR2 as YYEEEE. The CDR3 has 16 residues. Trimming pared 4 bases from V and 2 bases from J, leaving 16 bases between. The CDR3 DNA reads as TGTGCCAGCAGCCGGTGGGCGGGCGACGGCAATCAGCCCCAGCATTTT. Protein sequence: CASSRWAGDGNQPQHF. Variable domain in full (rest from reference TRBV5-6 and TRBJ1-5): DAGVTQSPTHLIKTRGQQVTLRCSPKSGHDTVSWYQQALGQGPQFIFQYYEEEERQRGNFPDRFSGHQFPNYSSELNVNALLLGDSALYLCASSRWAGDGNQPQHFGDGTRLSIL.

The gene calls are TRBV4-2 and TRBJ2-5, with D perhaps TRBD1 (7 bases). This CDR3 has 17 amino acids. Germline V gene sequence: CDR1 LGHNA, CDR2 YNFKEQ. Trimming left V 1 base short and J 4 bases short, with 19 bases between. The CDR3 reads CASSQVGGTAVPETQYF. The CDR3 nucleotides are TGTGCCAGCAGCCAAGTTGGGGGGACAGCGGTTCCAGAGACCCAGTACTTC.

This clonotype was seen repeatedly, ten times or more. The genes are TRBV5-6 and TRBJ1-2; 7 bases are shared with TRBD1. The CDR3 has 14 amino acids. Germline V CDR1 and CDR2: SGHDT, YYEEEE. V shed 1 base, J shed 3 bases, and the junction held 3 bases outside the gene matches. In DNA, the CDR3 is TGTGCCAGCAGCTTGAGAGGGGGCGACTATGGCTACACCTTC. It is translated as CASSLRGGDYGYTF.

This chain uses TRBV7-2 with TRBJ2-7; 7 nucleotides agree with TRBD1. CDR1 is SGHTA and CDR2 is FQGNSA in the germline V gene. The V gene end was trimmed by 8 bases and the J gene end by 2 bases; junction bases not matched to a gene: 6. This CDR3 spans 13 amino acids. The CDR3 DNA follows: TGTGCCAGCGGCCAGACAGGGCCCTACGAGCAGTACTTC. Protein product: CASGQTGPYEQYF.